This T cell receptor beta chain emerged from a study of cytomegalovirus exposure and HLA in healthy donors. J was trimmed by 7 bases and V by 0 bases; bases with no gene match: 6. The germline V gene encodes CDR1 SGHRS and CDR2 YFSETQ. The CDR3 totals 15 residues. Worth noting for this clone: The antigen is undetermined.

Study observations and caveats: Previously analyzed data showed that most TCR beta V segments were productive at a frequency of about 90% or about 30%. HLA alleles were associated with roughly 17,000 TCR beta sequences in a later analysis at 0.05 false discovery rate.

It was with 60 Vbeta and 13 Jbeta primers that the PCR ran. Method: immunoSEQ multiplex PCR; TCRdb's copy keeps in-frame clones and lacks some. The sample shows 130,000 to 150,000 clones, more than 70% of them seen only once. This clonotype originated in a woman between 45 and 65 years old in good health and CMV-seronegative. Sequences were obtained from PBMCs. This chain joins TRBV5-1 and TRBJ2-2; 7 bases fit TRBD2. The CDR3 region has the DNA TGCGCCAGCAGCTTGGTACTAGCGAGGGGCGGGGAGCTGTTTTTT. It translates to CASSLVLARGGELFF.